A selection of T cell receptor beta chains follows, all from one sample in a study of shared clonotypes between healthy human individuals. Data came from immunoSEQ multiplex PCR; TCRdb stores just in-frame clones and leaves some out. The profile shows about 2.1 million clones, around 93% of them singletons. Sequencing was carried out using naive CD8+ T cells from PBMCs. Receptor source: a man in his late teens or twenties in good health. Some clones in this sample may be carry-over from other donors' samples. Both conserved end residues are part of each CDR3. A D gene is named only where the DNA matches it firmly. Clone size is given for some rows only: seen once, a few or many times, or a class if the clone is expanded.

D	V	size	J	DNA	CDR3
TRBD1	TRBV13	-	TRBJ2-7	TGTGCCAGCAGCCCAGGGACAGTAAGCCCCTACGAGCAGTACTTC	CASSPGTVSPYEQYF
-	TRBV6-1	-	TRBJ1-1	TGTGCCAGCAGTGAAGCGACGAGATTCCCCACTGAAGCTTTCTTT	CASSEATRFPTEAFF
-	TRBV29-1	-	TRBJ2-2	TGCAGCGTTCTTGGGGGTGCCGGGGAGCTGTTTTTT	CSVLGGAGELFF
TRBD2	TRBV7-9	-	TRBJ2-3	TGTGCCAGCAGCTTAGGGCCAGCGGGACCCACAGATACGCAGTATTTT	CASSLGPAGPTDTQYF
TRBD2	TRBV29-1	-	TRBJ2-1	TGCAGCGTTTTTTCGCCTAGCGGGAGGTCCTACAATGAGCAGTTCTTC	CSVFSPSGRSYNEQFF
-	TRBV7-8	-	TRBJ2-7	TGTGCCAGCAGCTTGCCGGGGGAGCAGTACTTC	CASSLPGEQYF
TRBD1	TRBV5-1	-	TRBJ2-7	TGCGCCAGCAGCCTAGGGACAGCCCCCTACGAAGAGCAGTACTTC	CASSLGTAPYEEQYF
-	TRBV28	-	TRBJ1-1	TGTGCCAGCAGGGGGACGGGGGCACCCACTGAAGCTTTCTTT	CASRGTGAPTEAFF
-	TRBV6-5	once	TRBJ1-1	TGTGCCAGCAGTTACTCGGTGGGAGCAATGAACACTGAAGCTTTCTTT	CASSYSVGAMNTEAFF
-	TRBV27	-	TRBJ2-2	TGTGCCAGCAGTTTATTGGCGGGTAGGACCGGGGAGCTGTTTTTT	CASSLLAGRTGELFF
-	TRBV11-2	-	TRBJ1-4	TGTGCCAGCAGCTTAGCCGACAGGAATGAAAAACTGTTTTTT	CASSLADRNEKLFF
-	TRBV25-1	-	TRBJ2-7	TGTGCCAGCAGCGCGGCCCCCCTCTATCGAGCGGAGTCCCGCGAGCAGTACTTC	CASSAAPLYRAESREQYF
TRBD2	TRBV28	-	TRBJ2-7	TGTGCCAGCAGTTCCCCCCGGGTAGCGGGTTCCTACGAGCAGTACTTC	CASSSPRVAGSYEQYF
-	TRBV4-3	-	TRBJ2-1	TGCGCCAGCAGCCAAGACTCTCGCGCCTCCTACAATGAGCAGTTCTTC	CASSQDSRASYNEQFF
-	TRBV27	-	TRBJ1-1	TGTGCCAGCAGTTTATACTCGGACAGACCCGAAGCTTTCTTT	CASSLYSDRPEAFF
TRBD2	TRBV7-9	-	TRBJ2-7	TGTGCCAGCAGCTTAGGCGGGGGACTAGCGGTCTACGAGCAGTACTTC	CASSLGGGLAVYEQYF
TRBD1	TRBV10-3	-	TRBJ2-3	TGTGCCATCAGTGAGACAGGGGGGACAGGGGGCCGGACAGATACGCAGTATTTT	CAISETGGTGGRTDTQYF
-	TRBV25-1	once	TRBJ2-1	TGTGCCAGCACCCCAGGCAGAAGCTCCTACAATGAGCAGTTCTTC	CASTPGRSSYNEQFF
-	TRBV27	-	TRBJ2-7	TGTGCCAGCGGGGTGGGCTGGTCCTACGAGCAGTACTTC	CASGVGWSYEQYF
TRBD2	TRBV5-1	-	TRBJ2-7	TGCGCCAGCAGCTTGGGGCTAGCGGGAGTTGGAGACGAGCAGTACTTC	CASSLGLAGVGDEQYF
TRBD2	TRBV19	-	TRBJ2-5	TGTGCCAGTAGTATTACTAGCGGCCAAGAGACCCAGTACTTC	CASSITSGQETQYF
TRBD1	TRBV6-6	-	TRBJ1-1	TGTGCCAGCAGTTACTCGGGAGGGGGCAACACTGAAGCTTTCTTT	CASSYSGGGNTEAFF
-	TRBV27	-	TRBJ1-1	TGTGCCAGCAGTCTTCGAACATGGGGTGAAGCTTTCTTT	CASSLRTWGEAFF
TRBD2	TRBV6-6	once	TRBJ2-3	TGTGCCAGCAGTTACGGGGGGGAGGGTGCAGATACGCAGTATTTT	CASSYGGEGADTQYF
-	TRBV6-5	-	TRBJ2-3	TGTGCCAGCATGGGACCCACAGATACGCAGTATTTT	CASMGPTDTQYF
-	TRBV28	few	TRBJ1-1	TGTGCCAGCAGTTTATGGACGGGGGACAACACTGAAGCTTTCTTT	CASSLWTGDNTEAFF
TRBD2	TRBV4-1	-	TRBJ2-1	TGCGCCAGCAGCCAAGAAGGTGGCGGGAGCGGCGGTGAGCAGTTCTTC	CASSQEGGGSGGEQFF
-	TRBV28	-	TRBJ1-1	TGTGCCAGCAGTTTACACAGGGTGAACACTGAAGCTTTCTTT	CASSLHRVNTEAFF
TRBD2	TRBV6-6	-	TRBJ2-1	TGTGCCAGCAGCCCGGGACTAGAGTACAATGAGCAGTTCTTC	CASSPGLEYNEQFF
-	TRBV28	-	TRBJ2-5	TGTGCCAGCAGCCGGGACTTACTTGTTGGGACCCAGTACTTC	CASSRDLLVGTQYF
TRBD2	TRBV19	-	TRBJ2-7	TGTGCCAGCACCCCCGCGGGACTAGGCCTCGACGAGCAGTACTTC	CASTPAGLGLDEQYF
-	TRBV27	-	TRBJ1-1	TGTGCCAGCAGTCGAAGTCGACCGTTAAACACTGAAGCTTTCTTT	CASSRSRPLNTEAFF
TRBD2	TRBV11-2	-	TRBJ2-7	TGTGCCAGCAGCTTAAATGGAGGACTAGCGGCGTACGAGCAGTACTTC	CASSLNGGLAAYEQYF